The TCR beta chain described here comes from a study of blood T cells in healthy people across ages. Notes on the study in general: What prevented conclusive comparison of naive and antigen-experienced cells was that PBMCs were unsorted. Diversity estimated from one million T cells was considered an underestimate.

A second about 7 to 12 cycle PCR used barcoded and J-beta primers. Via MiXCR, TCRdb re-called the 5' RACE reads, giving one row per CDR3 protein. The sample yields roughly 1,500,000 distinct CDR3 sequences, around 42% seen once. CDR3 length: 14 amino acids. Germline trimming cut 8 bases from V and 2 bases from J; bases unmatched to any gene: 6. Germline V lookup: CDR1 MNHEY, CDR2 SMNVEV (reference sequence). Worth noting for this clonotype: Its antigen remains unknown.

The genes are TRBV27 and TRBJ2-1, with 7 bases aligning to TRBD1. This clonotype originated in a woman in her late teens or twenties in good health. Source material: blood. Written as DNA, the CDR3 is TGTGCCAGCTCAACAGGGGTGACCTACAATGAGCAGTTCTTC. This gives the protein CASSTGVTYNEQFF.